The T cell receptor beta chain described here comes from a study of human T cells and chemical hapten exposure. Study in general: Patients, a majority of them female, were diagnosed with alopecia areata, totalis or universalis. Study-level points and caveats: The study found that DPC sensitization did not change TCRs above 1 in 1000 frequency.

Time point: pre-sensitization, week 0. Treatment noted: therapeutic diphenylcyclopropenone sensitization with weekly scalp DPC. CDR1 and CDR2 (germline): MNHEY, SVGAGI. The CDR3 is 15 residues long. V was clipped by 0 bases and J by 0 bases; unmatched bases: 0. This clonotype was observed at least ten times. Its specificity is unknown. As processed by the authors: Around 97,000 TCRs per sample was the median, with a range of roughly 23,224 to 750,000. TCRdb reprocessed the RACE reads with MiXCR, giving one entry per CDR3 protein. TCRdb, not the original authors, processed these V and J calls. Of 380,000 or so distinct CDR3 sequences in the sample, about 5% were seen once.

The chain is built from TRBV6-5 and TRBJ2-7; 9 nucleotides agree with TRBD2. Source: whole blood, taken in connection with sensitization to the hapten diphenylcyclopropenone (DPC). The clonotype comes from a young woman with alopecia areata. Some clones in this sample may be carry-over from other donors' samples. CDR3 sequence reads: CASSYSRGGSYEQYF. In DNA, the CDR3 is TGTGCCAGCAGTTACTCGCGGGGGGGCTCCTACGAGCAGTACTTC.